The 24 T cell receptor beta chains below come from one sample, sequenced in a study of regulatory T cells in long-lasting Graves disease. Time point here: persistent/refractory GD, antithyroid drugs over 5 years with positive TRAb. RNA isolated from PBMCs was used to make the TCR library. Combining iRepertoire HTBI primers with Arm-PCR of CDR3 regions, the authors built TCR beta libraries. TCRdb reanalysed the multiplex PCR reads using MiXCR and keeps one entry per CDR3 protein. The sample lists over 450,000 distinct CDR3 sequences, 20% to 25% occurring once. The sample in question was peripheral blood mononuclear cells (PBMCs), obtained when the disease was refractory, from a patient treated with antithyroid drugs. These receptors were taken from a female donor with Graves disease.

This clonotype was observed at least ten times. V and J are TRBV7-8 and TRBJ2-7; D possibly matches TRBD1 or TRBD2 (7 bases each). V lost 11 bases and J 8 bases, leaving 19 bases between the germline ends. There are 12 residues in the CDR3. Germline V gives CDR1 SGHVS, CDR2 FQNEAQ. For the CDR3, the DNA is TGTGCCTTCTCAGGGGGGAGGGAGCAGCAGTACTTC. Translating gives CAFSGGREQQYF.

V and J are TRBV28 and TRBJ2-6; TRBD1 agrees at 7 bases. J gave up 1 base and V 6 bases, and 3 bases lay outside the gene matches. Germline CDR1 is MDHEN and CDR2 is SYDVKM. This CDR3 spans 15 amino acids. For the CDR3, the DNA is TGTGCCAGCAGAGAACAGGGGTCTGGGGCCAACGTCCTGACTTTC. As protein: CASREQGSGANVLTF.

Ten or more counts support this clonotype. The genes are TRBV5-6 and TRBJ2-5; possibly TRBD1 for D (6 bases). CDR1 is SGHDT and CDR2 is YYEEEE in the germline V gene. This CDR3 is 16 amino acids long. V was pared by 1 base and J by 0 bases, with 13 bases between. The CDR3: CASSLPGVRYQETQYF. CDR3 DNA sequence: TGTGCCAGCAGCTTGCCAGGGGTTAGGTACCAAGAGACCCAGTACTTC.

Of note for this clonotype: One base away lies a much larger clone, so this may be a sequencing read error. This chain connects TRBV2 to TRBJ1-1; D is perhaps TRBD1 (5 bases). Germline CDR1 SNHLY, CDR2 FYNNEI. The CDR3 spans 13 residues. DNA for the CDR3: TGTACCAGCAGGGTCGGGGGTGGCACTGAAGCTTTCTTT. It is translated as CTSRVGGGTEAFF.

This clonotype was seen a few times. DNA for the CDR3: TGTGCCAGCAGCTTCGAAGGGTTAGCTCCTAGAGAGCAGTACTTC. Residues: CASSFEGLAPREQYF. J is TRBJ2-7 and V is TRBV7-9; D gene ambiguous. CDR3 length: 15 residues. The ends were cut back, 3 bases at V and 7 bases at J, with 19 bases in the middle. The V gene's germline CDR1 is SEHNR and CDR2 FQNEAQ (reference sequence).

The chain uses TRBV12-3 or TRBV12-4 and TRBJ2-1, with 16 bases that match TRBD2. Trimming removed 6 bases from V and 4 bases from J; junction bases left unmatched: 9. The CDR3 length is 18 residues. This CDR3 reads CASRGTSGRVLGYNEQFF. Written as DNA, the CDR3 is TGTGCCAGCAGGGGGACTAGCGGGAGGGTGTTGGGGTACAATGAGCAGTTCTTC.

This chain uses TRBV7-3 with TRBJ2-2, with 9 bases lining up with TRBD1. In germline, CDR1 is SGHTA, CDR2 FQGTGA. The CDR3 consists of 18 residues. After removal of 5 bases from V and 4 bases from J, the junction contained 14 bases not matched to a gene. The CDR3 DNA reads TGTGCCAGCAGCCCGTCCGGGACAGGGATCTGGGGCACCGGGGAGCTGTTTTTT. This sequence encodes CASSPSGTGIWGTGELFF. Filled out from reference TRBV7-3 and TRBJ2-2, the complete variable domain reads GAGVSQTPSNKVTEKGKYVELRCDPISGHTALYWYRQSLGQGPEFLIYFQGTGAADDSGLPNDRFFAVRPEGSVSTLKIQRTERGDSAVYLCASSPSGTGIWGTGELFFGEGSRLTVL.

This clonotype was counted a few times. The CDR3 sequence is CASSFDRVGYTF. The CDR3 DNA reads TGTGCCAGCAGCTTCGACAGGGTTGGCTACACCTTC. The V gene is TRBV7-9, the J gene TRBJ1-2; 7 bases map to TRBD1. Unmatched junction bases numbered 2, after V lost 3 bases and J lost 7 bases. CDR3 length: 12 amino acids. Per germline, CDR1 SEHNR and CDR2 FQNEAQ (reference sequence). Drawing the rest from reference TRBV7-9 and TRBJ1-2, the complete variable domain is DTGVSQNPRHKITKRGQNVTFRCDPISEHNRLYWYRQTLGQGPEFLTYFQNEAQLEKSRLLSDRFSAERPKGSFSTLEIQRTEQGDSAMYLCASSFDRVGYTFGSGTRLTVV.

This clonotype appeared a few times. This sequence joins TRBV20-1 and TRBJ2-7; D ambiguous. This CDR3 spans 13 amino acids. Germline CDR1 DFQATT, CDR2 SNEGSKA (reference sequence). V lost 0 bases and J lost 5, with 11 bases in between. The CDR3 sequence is CSARDPSADEQYF. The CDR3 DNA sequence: TGCAGTGCTAGAGATCCCAGCGCCGACGAGCAGTACTTC.

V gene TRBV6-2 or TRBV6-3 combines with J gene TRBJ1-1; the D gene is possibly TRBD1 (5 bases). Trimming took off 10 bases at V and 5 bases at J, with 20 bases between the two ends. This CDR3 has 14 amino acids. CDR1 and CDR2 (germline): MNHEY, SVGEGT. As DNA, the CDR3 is TGTGCCACCTCAGTTACTAGGGGACGAACTGAAGCTTTCTTT. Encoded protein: CATSVTRGRTEAFF.

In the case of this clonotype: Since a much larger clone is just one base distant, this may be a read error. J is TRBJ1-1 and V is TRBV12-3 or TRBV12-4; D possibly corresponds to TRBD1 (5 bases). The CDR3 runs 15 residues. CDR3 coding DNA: TGTGCCAGCAGTACCCGACAGAACCCGAACACTGAAGCTTCCTTT. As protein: CASSTRQNPNTEASF.

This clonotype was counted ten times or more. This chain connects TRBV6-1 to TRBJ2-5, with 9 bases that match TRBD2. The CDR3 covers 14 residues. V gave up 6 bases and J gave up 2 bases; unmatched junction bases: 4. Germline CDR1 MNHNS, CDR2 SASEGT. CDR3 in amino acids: CASRLTSGQETQYF. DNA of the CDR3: TGTGCCAGCAGGTTGACTAGCGGACAAGAGACCCAGTACTTC.

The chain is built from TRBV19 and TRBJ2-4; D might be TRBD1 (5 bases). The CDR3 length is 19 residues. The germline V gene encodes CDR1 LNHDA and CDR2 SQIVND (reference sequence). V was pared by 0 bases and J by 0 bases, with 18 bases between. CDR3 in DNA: TGTGCCAGTAGTATAGATCCGCCGGGCGACAGACTAGCCAAAAACATTCAGTACTTC. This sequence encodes CASSIDPPGDRLAKNIQYF. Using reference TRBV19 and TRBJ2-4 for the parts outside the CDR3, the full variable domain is DGGITQSPKYLFRKEGQNVTLSCEQNLNHDAMYWYRQDPGQGLRLIYYSQIVNDFQKGDIAEGYSVSREKKESFPLTVTSAQKNPTAFYLCASSIDPPGDRLAKNIQYFGAGTRLSVL.

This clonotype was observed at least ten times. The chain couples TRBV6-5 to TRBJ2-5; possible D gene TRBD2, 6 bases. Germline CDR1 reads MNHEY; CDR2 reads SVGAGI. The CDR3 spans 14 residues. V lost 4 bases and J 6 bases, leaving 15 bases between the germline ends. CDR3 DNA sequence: TGTGCCAGCAGTTTACAGGAGGGGTGGAAGACCCAGTACTTC. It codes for CASSLQEGWKTQYF.

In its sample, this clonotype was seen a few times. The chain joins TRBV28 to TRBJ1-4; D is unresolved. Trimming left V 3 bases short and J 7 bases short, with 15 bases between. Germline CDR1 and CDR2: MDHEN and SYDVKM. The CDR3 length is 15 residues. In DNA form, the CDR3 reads TGTGCCAGCAGTTTTCTACCGGGCACACCTGAAAAACTGTTTTTT. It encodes CASSFLPGTPEKLFF.

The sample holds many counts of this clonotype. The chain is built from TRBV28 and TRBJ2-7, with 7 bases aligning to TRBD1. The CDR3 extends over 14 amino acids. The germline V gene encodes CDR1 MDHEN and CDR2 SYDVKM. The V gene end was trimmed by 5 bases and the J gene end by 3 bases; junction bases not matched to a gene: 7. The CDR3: CASSPPGQLYEQYF. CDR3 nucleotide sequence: TGTGCCAGCAGTCCTCCGGGACAGCTCTACGAGCAGTACTTC.

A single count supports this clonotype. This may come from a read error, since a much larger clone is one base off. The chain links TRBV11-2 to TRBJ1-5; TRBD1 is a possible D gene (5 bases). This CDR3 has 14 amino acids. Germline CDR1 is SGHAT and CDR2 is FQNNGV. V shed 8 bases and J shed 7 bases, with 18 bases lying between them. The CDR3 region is CASGSVGGGQPQHF. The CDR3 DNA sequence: TGTGCCAGCGGCTCGGTGGGGGGAGGACAGCCCCAGCATTTT.

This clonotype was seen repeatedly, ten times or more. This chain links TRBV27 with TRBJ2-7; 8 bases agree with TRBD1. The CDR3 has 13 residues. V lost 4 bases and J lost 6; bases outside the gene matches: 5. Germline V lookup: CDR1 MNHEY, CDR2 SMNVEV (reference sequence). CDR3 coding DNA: TGTGCCAGCAGTTGGGACAGGTTCGGCGAGCAGTACTTC. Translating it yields CASSWDRFGEQYF.

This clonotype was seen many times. The DNA of the CDR3 is TGTGCCAGCAGCCAAGATTGGGAAGGGGCTTTCTTT. Translation: CASSQDWEGAFF. The chain is built from TRBV3-1 and TRBJ1-1; D is unclear. Germline lookup yields CDR1 LGHDT and CDR2 YNNKEL (reference sequence). The V end lost 0 bases, the J end lost 11 bases, and 10 bases lay between the germline ends. The CDR3 is 12 residues long.

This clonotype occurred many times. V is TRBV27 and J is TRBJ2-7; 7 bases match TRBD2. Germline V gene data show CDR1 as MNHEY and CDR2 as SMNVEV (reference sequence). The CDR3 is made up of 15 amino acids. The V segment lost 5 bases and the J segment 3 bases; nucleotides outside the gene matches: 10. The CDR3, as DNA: TGTGCCAGCAGTATTTATTCGGGGGGAAACTACGAGCAGTACTTC. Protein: CASSIYSGGNYEQYF.

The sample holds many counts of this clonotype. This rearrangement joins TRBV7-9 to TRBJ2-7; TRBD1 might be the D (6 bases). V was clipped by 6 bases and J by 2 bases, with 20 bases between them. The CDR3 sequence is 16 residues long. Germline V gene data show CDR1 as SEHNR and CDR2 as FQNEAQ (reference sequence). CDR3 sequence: CASSRTRGKTPYEQYF. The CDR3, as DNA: TGTGCCAGCAGTCGAACCAGGGGCAAGACTCCCTACGAGCAGTACTTC.

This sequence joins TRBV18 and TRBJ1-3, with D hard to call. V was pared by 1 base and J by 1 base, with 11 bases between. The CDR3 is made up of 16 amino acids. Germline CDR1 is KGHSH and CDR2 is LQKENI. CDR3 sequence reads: CASSPRIEASGNTIYF. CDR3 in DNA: TGTGCCAGCTCACCACGGATAGAAGCTTCTGGAAACACCATATATTTT.

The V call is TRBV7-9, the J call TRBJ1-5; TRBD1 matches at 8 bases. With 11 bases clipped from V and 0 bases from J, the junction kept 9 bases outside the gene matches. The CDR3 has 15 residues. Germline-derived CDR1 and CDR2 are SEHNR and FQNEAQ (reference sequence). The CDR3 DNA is TGTGCCTATATTCAGGGGGCCTATAGCAATCAGCCCCAGCATTTT. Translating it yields CAYIQGAYSNQPQHF.

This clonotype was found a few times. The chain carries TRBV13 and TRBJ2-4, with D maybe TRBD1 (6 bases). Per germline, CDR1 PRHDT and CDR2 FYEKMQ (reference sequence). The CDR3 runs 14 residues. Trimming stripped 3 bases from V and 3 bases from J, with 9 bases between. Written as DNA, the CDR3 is TGTGCCAGCAGCTTCAGGGGAAACAAAAACATTCAGTACTTC. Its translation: CASSFRGNKNIQYF. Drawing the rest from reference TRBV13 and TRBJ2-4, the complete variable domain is AAGVIQSPRHLIKEKRETATLKCYPIPRHDTVYWYQQGPGQDPQFLISFYEKMQSDKGSIPDRFSAQQFSDYHSELNMSSLELGDSALYFCASSFRGNKNIQYFGAGTRLSVL.